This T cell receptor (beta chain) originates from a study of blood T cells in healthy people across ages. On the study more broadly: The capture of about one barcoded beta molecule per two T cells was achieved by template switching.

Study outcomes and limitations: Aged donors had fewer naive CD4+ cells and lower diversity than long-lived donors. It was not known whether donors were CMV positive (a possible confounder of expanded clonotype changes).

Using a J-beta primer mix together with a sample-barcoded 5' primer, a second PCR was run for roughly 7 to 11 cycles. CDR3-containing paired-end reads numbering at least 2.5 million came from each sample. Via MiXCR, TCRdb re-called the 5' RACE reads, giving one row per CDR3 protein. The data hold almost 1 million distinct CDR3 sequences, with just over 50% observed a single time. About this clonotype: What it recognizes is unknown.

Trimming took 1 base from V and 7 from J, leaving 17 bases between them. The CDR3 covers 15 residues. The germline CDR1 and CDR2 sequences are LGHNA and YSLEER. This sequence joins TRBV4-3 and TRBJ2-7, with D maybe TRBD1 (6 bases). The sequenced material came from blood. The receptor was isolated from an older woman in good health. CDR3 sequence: CASSQGLNRVGEQYF. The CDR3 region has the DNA TGCGCCAGCAGCCAAGGTTTAAACAGGGTGGGAGAGCAGTACTTC.